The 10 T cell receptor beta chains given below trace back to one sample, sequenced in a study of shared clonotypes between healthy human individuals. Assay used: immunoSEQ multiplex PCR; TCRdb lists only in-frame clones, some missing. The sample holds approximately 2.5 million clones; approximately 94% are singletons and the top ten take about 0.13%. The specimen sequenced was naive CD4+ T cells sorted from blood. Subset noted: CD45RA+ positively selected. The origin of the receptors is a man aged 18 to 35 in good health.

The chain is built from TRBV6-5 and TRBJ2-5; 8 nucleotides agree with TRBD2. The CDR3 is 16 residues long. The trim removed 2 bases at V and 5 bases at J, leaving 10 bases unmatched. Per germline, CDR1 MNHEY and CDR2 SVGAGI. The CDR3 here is CASSYQPGGAGETQYF. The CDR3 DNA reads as TGTGCCAGCAGTTACCAGCCGGGGGGGGCTGGGGAGACCCAGTACTTC.

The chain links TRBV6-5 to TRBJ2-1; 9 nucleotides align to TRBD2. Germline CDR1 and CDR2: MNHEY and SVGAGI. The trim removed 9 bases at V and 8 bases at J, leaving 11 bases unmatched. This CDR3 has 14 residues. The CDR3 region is CASGLGLARDEQFF. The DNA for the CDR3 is TGTGCCAGTGGGTTGGGACTAGCCCGGGATGAGCAGTTCTTC.

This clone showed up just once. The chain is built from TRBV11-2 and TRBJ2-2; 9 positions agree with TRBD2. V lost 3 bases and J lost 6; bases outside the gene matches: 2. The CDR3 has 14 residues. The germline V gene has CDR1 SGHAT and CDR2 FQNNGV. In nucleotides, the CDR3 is TGTGCCAGCAGCTTCTTAGCGGGGGCCGGGGAGCTGTTTTTT. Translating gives CASSFLAGAGELFF.

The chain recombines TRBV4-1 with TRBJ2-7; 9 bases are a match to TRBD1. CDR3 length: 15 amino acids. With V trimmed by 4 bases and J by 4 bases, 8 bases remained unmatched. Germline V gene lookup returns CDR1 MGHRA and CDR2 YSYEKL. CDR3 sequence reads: CASSPGQGGLYEQYF. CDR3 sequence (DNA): TGCGCCAGCAGCCCGGGACAGGGCGGCTTGTACGAGCAGTACTTC.

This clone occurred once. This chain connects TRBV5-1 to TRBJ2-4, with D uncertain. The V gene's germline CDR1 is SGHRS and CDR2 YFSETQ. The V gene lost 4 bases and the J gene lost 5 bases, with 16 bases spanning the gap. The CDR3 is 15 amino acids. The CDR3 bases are TGCGCCAGCAGCAAGATAGGTAGTGGCGAAAACATTCAGTACTTC. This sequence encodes CASSKIGSGENIQYF.

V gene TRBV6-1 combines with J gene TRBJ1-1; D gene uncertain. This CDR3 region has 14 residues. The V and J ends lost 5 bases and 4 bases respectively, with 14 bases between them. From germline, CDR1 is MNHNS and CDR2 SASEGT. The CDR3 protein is CASSIQVLPTEAFF. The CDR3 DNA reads TGTGCCAGCAGTATTCAGGTTCTGCCCACTGAAGCTTTCTTT.

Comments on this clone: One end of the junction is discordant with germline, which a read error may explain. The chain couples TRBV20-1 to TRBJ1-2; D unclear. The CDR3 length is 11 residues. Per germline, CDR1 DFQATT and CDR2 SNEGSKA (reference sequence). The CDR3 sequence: CSAGDGYGYTF. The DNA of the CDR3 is TGCAGTGCTGGAGACGGATATGGCTACACCTTC.

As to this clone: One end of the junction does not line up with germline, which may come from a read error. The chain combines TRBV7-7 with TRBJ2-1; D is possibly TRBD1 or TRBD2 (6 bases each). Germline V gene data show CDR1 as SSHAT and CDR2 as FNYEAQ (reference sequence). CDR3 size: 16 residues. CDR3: CASSAGTTGLRNEQFF. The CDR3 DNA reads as TGTGCTAGCAGCGCTGGGACAACGGGACTTCGCAATGAGCAGTTCTTC.

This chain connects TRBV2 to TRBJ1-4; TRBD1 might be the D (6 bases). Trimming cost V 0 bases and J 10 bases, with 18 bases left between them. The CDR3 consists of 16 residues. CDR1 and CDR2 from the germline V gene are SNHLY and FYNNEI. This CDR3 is CASSEAGAGTGGKLFF. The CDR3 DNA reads TGTGCCAGCAGTGAAGCGGGGGCGGGCACGGGGGGAAAACTGTTTTTT.

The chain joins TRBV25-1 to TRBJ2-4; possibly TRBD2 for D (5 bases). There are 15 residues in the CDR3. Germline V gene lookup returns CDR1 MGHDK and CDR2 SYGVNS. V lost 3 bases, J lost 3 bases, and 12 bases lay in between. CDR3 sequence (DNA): TGTGCCAGCAGTGAGTCCAAACGGGACAAAAACATTCAGTACTTC. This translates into CASSESKRDKNIQYF.